These T cell receptor beta chains were read from a single sample in a study of T cells in Graves' hyperthyroidism and ophthalmopathy. In TCRdb, the multiplex PCR reads were re-called with MiXCR into one record per CDR3 protein. The sample has hundreds of thousands of distinct CDR3 sequences; 15% to 20% are singletons. Sample: blood. The receptors shown here come from a man aged 40-50 years with Graves' ophthalmopathy. CDR3s include the opening cysteine and the closing phenylalanine or tryptophan. Fields, in order: J gene, clone size, D gene, V gene, CDR3 protein, CDR3 DNA. The D gene is left open where the match is weak. The size of a clone is reported for some rows only, either as once, few or many, or as a class for expanded clones.

>TRBJ2-1|many|NA|TRBV11-2
CASSLNRFIDEQFF
TGTGCCAGCAGCTTAAACAGATTTATAGATGAGCAGTTCTTC
>TRBJ2-2|NA|TRBD2|TRBV5-4
CASTGGVITGELFF
TGTGCCAGCACCGGGGGGGTGATAACCGGGGAGCTGTTTTTT
>TRBJ2-1|many|TRBD2|TRBV29-1
CSVVGGKGTYNEQFF
TGCAGCGTTGTGGGGGGGAAGGGGACCTACAATGAGCAGTTCTTC
>TRBJ1-2|few|NA|TRBV6-1
CASGGTVDGYTF
TGTGCCAGTGGCGGAACAGTGGATGGCTACACCTTC
>TRBJ2-7|many|NA|TRBV20-1
CSAGRAARGSYEQYF
TGCAGTGCCGGCCGAGCGGCGCGGGGCTCCTACGAGCAGTACTTC
>TRBJ1-1|NA|NA|TRBV15
CATSREVGGAAFF
TGTGCCACCAGCAGAGAGGTAGGAGGGGCGGCTTTCTTT
>TRBJ2-4|NA|NA|TRBV27
CASTLPRARRGKNIQYF
TGTGCCAGCACACTACCTCGGGCCCGGAGGGGCAAAAACATTCAGTACTTC
>TRBJ2-7|NA|TRBD2|TRBV4-1
CASSPGGGGQYEQYF
TGCGCCAGCAGCCCCGGGGGGGGGGGCCAGTACGAGCAGTACTTC
>TRBJ1-1|many|NA|TRBV6-1
CAAGRGYTEAFF
TGTGCCGCTGGGAGGGGGTACACTGAAGCTTTCTTT
>TRBJ1-1|NA|NA|TRBV9
CASSVGAGVTEAFF
TGTGCCAGCAGCGTAGGAGCAGGGGTCACTGAAGCTTTCTTT
>TRBJ2-1|many|NA|TRBV5-1
CASSLRPQGQDNEQFF
TGCGCCAGCAGCTTGCGTCCGCAGGGGCAAGATAATGAGCAGTTCTTC
>TRBJ2-7|few|TRBD1|TRBV18
CASSGTGAYEQYF
TGTGCCAGCTCGGGTACAGGGGCCTACGAGCAGTACTTC
>TRBJ1-4|few|TRBD1|TRBV12-3/TRBV12-4
CASSPRTGGDEKLFF
TGTGCCAGCAGTCCCCGGACAGGGGGGGATGAAAAACTGTTTTTT
>TRBJ1-5|NA|NA|TRBV30
CAWSVEYSNQPQHF
TGTGCCTGGAGTGTAGAGTATAGCAATCAGCCCCAGCATTTT
>TRBJ1-5|NA|NA|TRBV19
CASSMASSNQPQHF
TGTGCCAGTAGTATGGCGTCGAGCAATCAGCCCCAGCATTTT
>TRBJ1-1|NA|NA|TRBV28
CASSFLWGEEGKTEASF
TGTGCCAGCAGCTTCTTATGGGGGGAGGAAGGGAAGACTGAAGCTTCCTTT
>TRBJ2-7|NA|NA|TRBV20-1
CSASGPSYEQYF
TGCAGTGCTTCGGGGCCTTCCTACGAGCAGTACTTC
>TRBJ1-5|NA|TRBD1|TRBV2
CASSSDRVGYQPQHF
TGTGCCAGCAGCTCGGACAGGGTGGGTTATCAGCCCCAGCATTTT